This T cell receptor beta chain is from a study of Ad26.COV2.S vaccination and SARS-CoV-2 variants (dated by TCRdb to about 2021). A note on the overall study: Vaccine-arm donors were drawn from COV1001, a multicentre, randomized, double-blind, placebo-controlled phase I-IIa trial of Ad26.COV2.S in healthy adults. Ad26.COV2.S was given intramuscularly at 5x10^10 or 1x10^11 viral particles, as a single shot or as two shots 56 days apart. The specificity and breadth of SARS-CoV-2-reactive T cell receptors after Ad26.COV2.S vaccination were assessed by TCRbeta repertoire sequencing. The TCR-sequenced set comprised around 30 samples: some 19 Ad26.COV2.S vaccine recipients, 5 placebo recipients and 8 SARS-CoV-2 convalescent individuals. Trial participants were randomized into five groups of five: low-dose or high-dose Ad26.COV2.S given once or twice, or placebo on both occasions. Throughout the experiments and outcome assessment, investigators stayed blinded to trial group allocation. Paper-wide results and their limitations: Compared with placebo recipients, Ad26.COV2.S recipients showed higher spike-specific TCR breadth (P = 0.0014). According to the authors, total T cell responses may have been underestimated by the TCR breadth and depth analyses. Substantial breadth of spike-specific CD8+ and CD4+ T cell responses was reported after vaccination. Vaccine and placebo recipients had similar non-spike TCR breadth, a finding consistent with the vaccine containing only spike. The study lacked the statistical power to compare responses across vaccine doses or regimens.

TCRbeta CDR3 regions were sequenced with the immunoSEQ Assay. After extraction, genomic DNA underwent amplification by bias-controlled multiplex PCR, followed by high-throughput sequencing. As for how the authors treated the data: Collapsing and filtering of sequences were performed to quantify the absolute abundance of each unique TCRbeta CDR3 region. T cell fraction was estimated by normalization of TCRbeta template counts to usable DNA, with usable DNA being measured through amplification of reference genes present in all nucleated cells. Repertoire TCRs were annotated as SARS-CoV-2-specific when V gene, CDR3 amino acid sequence and J gene were exactly matched to a known reactive TCR set. The reference SARS-CoV-2 TCR set was obtained from MIRA and was filtered for enrichment in COVID-19-positive ImmuneCODE repertoires, whereby public or cross-reactive TCRs were removed. Drawing on the MIRA antigens, annotated TCRs were analysed further at the level of specific ORF or position within ORF. Breadth was defined as annotated unique rearrangements over total unique productive rearrangements; depth was the summed frequency of those rearrangements. TCR breadth was compared between groups using two-sided Wilcoxon rank-sum tests. The source is immuneACCESS, and TCRdb retained only in-frame sequences with V and J called. Part of the clones is not carried over; for the studies checked, unresolved V genes explain less than half of this, and the remainder is unexplained. The V and J calls and clone size are taken from that table; D and trimming were inferred from the DNA. The sample profile shows 440,000 or so clones; about 90% of them were found once. Around 1.8% of the sample rests with the top ten.

Per the germline V gene, KGHSH is the CDR1 and LQKENI is the CDR2. Its CDR3 holds 14 amino acids, cysteine through phenylalanine. Only the CDR3 DNA is retained, 42 bases long and in frame from the first base. V is shortened by 8 bases, J by 1 base, and the region joining them spans 12 bases. The sample's treatment or condition label, in plain terms: some 20 received Ad26.COV2.S at low or high dose, single or two shots; about 5 received placebo; per-sample allocation not given. Repertoires of vaccine and placebo recipients were sequenced from samples taken on day 63 after the first injection. In Cohort 1b, about two dozen adults aged 18-55 years were enrolled at a single site in Boston, USA, between 29 July and 7 August 2020. As a vaccine, Ad26.COV2.S was a replication-incompetent adenovirus type 26 vector that expressed a prefusion-stabilized SARS-CoV-2 spike protein derived from the original Wuhan strain.

About this clone itself: The antigen it binds to is not known. No clone much larger than this one lies a single base away; base qualities are absent.

The receptor comes from a person between 18 and 59 years old who received the Ad26.COV2.S COVID-19 vaccine or a placebo. The V and J genes are TRBV18 and TRBJ1-3; TRBD1 is a weak D gene call, 5 bases matching. Sequencing was performed on peripheral blood, taken in a trial of Ad26.COV2.S vaccine versus placebo. The sequence in DNA is TGTGCCAGCGCCGGGGCTGAATCTGGAAACACCATATATTTT. Its translation reads: CASAGAESGNTIYF.